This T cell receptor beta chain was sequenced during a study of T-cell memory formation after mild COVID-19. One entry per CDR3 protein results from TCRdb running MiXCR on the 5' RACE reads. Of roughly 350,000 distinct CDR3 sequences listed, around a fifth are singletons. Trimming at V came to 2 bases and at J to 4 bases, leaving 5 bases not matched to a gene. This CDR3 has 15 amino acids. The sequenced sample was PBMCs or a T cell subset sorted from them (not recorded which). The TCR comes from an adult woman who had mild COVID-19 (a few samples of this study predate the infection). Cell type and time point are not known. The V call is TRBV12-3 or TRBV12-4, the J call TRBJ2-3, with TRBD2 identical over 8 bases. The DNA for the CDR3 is TGTGCCAGCAGTTTAAGGGGACTAGGACCAGATACGCAGTATTTT. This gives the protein CASSLRGLGPDTQYF.